Included here is one TCR beta chain sequence, with context. Its antigen is currently unknown. Germline lookup yields CDR1 MNHEY and CDR2 SVGAGI. With 6 bases removed from V and 10 bases from J, the gap between germline ends came to 16 bases. The CDR3 sequence is 14 residues long. This sample was included in a study of cytomegalovirus exposure and HLA in healthy donors. Study conclusions and caveats: HLA allele associations emerged for around 16,000 TCR beta sequences in a later analysis, at 0.05 false discovery rate. The authors excluded some V segments, including TRBV6-2 and TRBV6-3, as indistinguishable.

The primer mix had 60 Vbeta and 13 Jbeta primers. TCRdb's copy holds only in-frame clones and misses some; the assay was immunoSEQ multiplex PCR. The sample shows roughly 190,000 clones, 79% of them seen only once. The V and J genes are TRBV6-5 and TRBJ1-6; possibly TRBD1 for D (6 bases). The TCR originated in a woman aged 45-65 years in good health and CMV-seronegative. Source material: PBMCs. DNA for the CDR3: TGTGCCAGCAGCCTCGGGACAAGTCAGTCACCCCTCCACTTT. This codes for CASSLGTSQSPLHF.